Presented here are 27 T cell receptor beta chains from one specimen sequenced in a study of T cell responses to AZD1222 COVID-19 vaccine. Sequenced by immunoSEQ multiplex PCR; TCRdb stores in-frame clones only, minus some. The table shows more than 150,000 clones, with 90% to 95% occurring only once. This specimen was peripheral blood, taken 28 days after the second AZD1222 dose. The source of these receptors is an adult who received the AZD1222 COVID-19 vaccine.

The chain joins TRBV4-1 to TRBJ1-2; D uncertain. CDR1 is MGHRA, CDR2 YSYEKL, per germline. V lost 1 base and J lost 2, with 11 bases in between. This CDR3 contains 15 residues. DNA of the CDR3: TGCGCCAGCAGCCAAGGTAGGACGGAGAACTATGGCTACACCTTC. Amino acid sequence: CASSQGRTENYGYTF.

This chain connects TRBV20-1 to TRBJ2-4, with 7 bases matching TRBD2. The CDR3 extends over 11 amino acids. The junction had 3 bases not matched to a gene; V was cut back by 5 bases and J by 8 bases. Germline V gives CDR1 DFQATT, CDR2 SNEGSKA (reference sequence). The CDR3 DNA reads TGCAGTGCTCCCCGGGGGGACATTCAGTACTTC. Translation gives CSAPRGDIQYF.

The V call is TRBV19, the J call TRBJ2-2, with unresolved D. The length of the CDR3 is 15 residues. Germline CDR1 reads LNHDA; CDR2 reads SQIVND (reference sequence). V was trimmed by 5 bases and J by 1 base, leaving 11 bases between them. The CDR3 sequence: CASSAGPLNTGELFF. In nucleotides, the CDR3 is TGTGCCAGTAGTGCCGGTCCATTGAACACCGGGGAGCTGTTTTTT.

The genes are TRBV3-1 (or the pseudogene TRBV3-2) and TRBJ2-1, with 7 bases identical to TRBD2. The CDR3 extends over 17 amino acids. V was pared by 4 bases and J by 6 bases, with 15 bases of the junction left unmatched. Germline V CDR1 and CDR2: LGHDT, YNNKEL (reference sequence). CDR3 amino acids: CASSRPARREIPNEQFF. CDR3 nucleotide sequence: TGTGCCAGCAGCCGCCCGGCGAGGCGGGAGATACCCAATGAGCAGTTCTTC.

V and J are TRBV27 and TRBJ2-1; the D call may be TRBD1 or TRBD2 (5 bases each). The CDR3 has 15 amino acids. From germline, CDR1 is MNHEY and CDR2 SMNVEV (reference sequence). Trimming took off 7 bases at V and 2 bases at J, with 15 bases between the two ends. This CDR3 is CASKTLRGPYNEQFF. As DNA, the CDR3 is TGTGCCAGCAAAACCCTGAGGGGACCCTACAATGAGCAGTTCTTC.

This clone was recorded once. The genes are TRBV13 and TRBJ2-7; perhaps TRBD1 as D (7 bases). Germline CDR1 PRHDT, CDR2 FYEKMQ (reference sequence). This CDR3 spans 14 amino acids. V lost 5 bases to trimming and J lost 5 bases, with 16 bases between them. The CDR3, as DNA: TGTGCCAGCAGCGCCCGGTTCAGGGGGGACGAGCAGTACTTC. Its translation: CASSARFRGDEQYF.

The J gene is TRBJ2-3, the V gene TRBV5-1; 11 bases map to TRBD2. The CDR3 length is 16 residues. Trimming cost V 5 bases and J 5 bases; bases outside gene matches: 10. Germline V gives CDR1 SGHRS, CDR2 YFSETQ. CDR3 amino acids: CASSSLAGGLGDTQYF. The CDR3, as DNA: TGCGCCAGCAGTAGCCTAGCGGGAGGTCTTGGAGATACGCAGTATTTT.

This chain connects TRBV5-1 to TRBJ1-1, with TRBD1 matching 9 bases. Per germline, CDR1 SGHRS and CDR2 YFSETQ. The CDR3 is 15 residues long. V shed 3 bases, J shed 4 bases, and the junction held 7 bases outside the gene matches. CDR3 in amino acids: CASSSGTGSFTEAFF. CDR3 bases: TGCGCCAGCAGCTCGGGGACAGGGAGCTTCACTGAAGCTTTCTTT. The whole variable domain, filled in from reference TRBV5-1 and TRBJ1-1, reads KAGVTQTPRYLIKTRGQQVTLSCSPISGHRSVSWYQQTPGQGLQFLFEYFSETQRNKGNFPGRFSGRQFSNSRSEMNVSTLELGDSALYLCASSSGTGSFTEAFFGQGTRLTVV.

V and J are TRBV28 and TRBJ1-2, with 9 bases lining up with TRBD1. The CDR3 covers 16 residues. The germline V gene encodes CDR1 MDHEN and CDR2 SYDVKM. J gave up 5 bases and V 5 bases, and 12 bases lay outside the gene matches. The CDR3 nucleotides read TGTGCCAGCAGTCCAATAGGGACAGGGAGACGGTATGGCTACACCTTC. Translation: CASSPIGTGRRYGYTF.

This chain links TRBV11-3 with TRBJ2-1; no clear D. The germline V and J ends were trimmed by 2 bases and 0 bases, with 5 bases remaining between them. Germline loops: CDR1 SGHNT, CDR2 YENEEA. This CDR3 has 14 residues. The CDR3 coding sequence is TGTGCCAGCAGCTTATCGTACTCCTACAATGAGCAGTTCTTC. It translates to CASSLSYSYNEQFF.

This chain uses TRBV27 with TRBJ1-1, with D possibly being TRBD1 (5 bases). The germline V and J ends were trimmed by 3 bases and 2 bases, with 10 bases remaining between them. Germline CDR1 and CDR2: MNHEY and SMNVEV (reference sequence). This CDR3 has 14 amino acids. The CDR3 sequence is CASSFQGRNTEAFF. DNA for the CDR3: TGTGCCAGCAGTTTCCAGGGACGAAACACTGAAGCTTTCTTT.

V and J are TRBV5-4 and TRBJ2-1; 14 bases are a match to TRBD2. This CDR3 has 16 amino acids. V lost 4 bases, J lost 7 bases, and 7 bases stayed unmatched. CDR1 is SGHNT, CDR2 YYREEE, per germline (reference sequence). CDR3 nucleotides: TGTGCCAGCAGCGACCTAAGGACTAGCGGGAGGAATGAGCAGTTCTTC. Encoded protein: CASSDLRTSGRNEQFF.

This chain uses TRBV27 with TRBJ1-1; D gene unclear. Trimming left V 6 bases short and J 5 bases short, with 10 bases between. Germline assignment: CDR1 MNHEY and CDR2 SMNVEV (reference sequence). The CDR3 totals 12 residues. The chain's CDR3 is CASSLPGTEAFF. In nucleotides, the CDR3 is TGTGCCAGCAGCCTTCCCGGGACTGAAGCTTTCTTT.

In this sample, this clone turned up once. The V call is TRBV7-2, the J call TRBJ2-3; D is ambiguous. V gave up 1 base and J gave up 2 bases, with 4 bases separating them. The CDR3 is made up of 13 amino acids. Germline CDR1 reads SGHTA; CDR2 reads FQGNSA. CDR3 bases: TGTGCCAGCAGCTTAGGATTCACAGATACGCAGTATTTT. As protein: CASSLGFTDTQYF.

This clone appeared once. The gene calls are TRBV5-1 and TRBJ1-6; TRBD1 might be the D (6 bases). V was shortened by 0 bases and J by 3 bases, with 13 bases between the two germline ends. CDR3 size: 17 residues. The germline gives CDR1 SGHRS, CDR2 YFSETQ. This CDR3 is CASSLGQARGYNSPLHF. CDR3 nucleotides: TGCGCCAGCAGCTTGGGCCAGGCCAGGGGCTATAATTCACCCCTCCACTTT. The variable domain in full, completed from reference TRBV5-1 and TRBJ1-6, reads KAGVTQTPRYLIKTRGQQVTLSCSPISGHRSVSWYQQTPGQGLQFLFEYFSETQRNKGNFPGRFSGRQFSNSRSEMNVSTLELGDSALYLCASSLGQARGYNSPLHFGNGTRLTVT.

The chain combines TRBV7-9 with TRBJ2-7; a weak D match, TRBD2 (5 bases). V was shortened by 2 bases and J by 2 bases, with 7 bases between the two germline ends. Germline V gene sequence: CDR1 SEHNR, CDR2 FQNEAQ (reference sequence). The CDR3 sequence is 13 residues long. The DNA for the CDR3 is TGTGCCAGCAGCTTACCGGAGGCCTACGAGCAGTACTTC. Translating it yields CASSLPEAYEQYF. Variable domain in full (rest from reference TRBV7-9 and TRBJ2-7): DTGVSQNPRHKITKRGQNVTFRCDPISEHNRLYWYRQTLGQGPEFLTYFQNEAQLEKSRLLSDRFSAERPKGSFSTLEIQRTEQGDSAMYLCASSLPEAYEQYFGPGTRLTVT.

Here the CDR3 DNA reads TGTGCCATCCGGTCGGGCGGGAGCCGCACAGATACGCAGTATTTT. Translation gives CAIRSGGSRTDTQYF. The chain links TRBV10-3 to TRBJ2-3; the match to TRBD2 covers 7 bases. V dropped 8 bases and J dropped 1; count of bases not matched to a gene: 9. Germline-derived CDR1 and CDR2 are ENHRY and SYGVKD. The length of the CDR3 is 15 residues.

DNA for the CDR3: TGTGCCAGCAGTGTGGGGGGAGGCCCTTTTCGTGGGGCCAACGTCCTGACTTTC. It is translated as CASSVGGGPFRGANVLTF. The rearrangement links TRBV6-2 or TRBV6-3 to TRBJ2-6; TRBD2 is a possible D gene (6 bases). The CDR3 runs 18 residues. The germline gives CDR1 MNHEY, CDR2 SVGEGT. V shed 5 bases and J shed 3 bases, with 20 bases lying between them.

The gene calls are TRBV28 and TRBJ2-3; 9 bases fit TRBD1. The CDR3 has 16 amino acids. Germline V gene sequence: CDR1 MDHEN, CDR2 SYDVKM. V lost 6 bases, J lost 5 bases, and 12 bases stayed unmatched. CDR3 nucleotides: TGTGCCAGCAGCCCATACTATGTGACAGGGGGAGATACGCAGTATTTT. This codes for CASSPYYVTGGDTQYF.

This chain joins TRBV4-1 and TRBJ2-4; TRBD2 matches 7 bases. Looked up from germline, CDR1 is MGHRA and CDR2 is YSYEKL. The CDR3 has 17 residues. V gave up 5 bases and J gave up 0 bases; unmatched junction bases: 10. CDR3 bases: TGCGCCAGCAGCAACCCCCTGGCGGGGGTAGCCAAAAACATTCAGTACTTC. Its translation is CASSNPLAGVAKNIQYF.

V and J are TRBV28 and TRBJ2-3; the D gene is possibly TRBD1 (6 bases). CDR1 and CDR2 from the germline V gene are MDHEN and SYDVKM. The CDR3 covers 11 residues. Between the trimmed V and J ends, which lost 11 bases and 7 bases, there was a span of 13 bases. The CDR3 is CAHEGGNTQYF. DNA for the CDR3: TGTGCCCACGAAGGGGGTAATACGCAGTATTTT.

This chain links TRBV19 with TRBJ1-3, with a possible D match to TRBD1 (6 bases). CDR1 LNHDA and CDR2 SQIVND come from the germline V gene (reference sequence). The CDR3 has 16 residues. V lost 5 bases, J lost 4 bases, and 18 bases lay in between. CDR3 sequence: CASSRPLGGNGNTIYF. The CDR3 coding sequence is TGTGCCAGTAGTCGCCCACTAGGGGGTAACGGAAACACCATATATTTT.

V usage is TRBV15 and J usage is TRBJ2-2; D is unresolved. CDR1 LNHNV and CDR2 YYDKDF come from the germline V gene (reference sequence). V lost 0 bases and J lost 4, with 15 bases in between. This CDR3 spans 17 amino acids. In DNA, the CDR3 is TGTGCCACCAGCAGAGATGGCACCCGGTGGAGCACCGGGGAGCTGTTTTTT. Its translation is CATSRDGTRWSTGELFF.

The chain has TRBV27 and TRBJ1-5, with TRBD1 as a possible D gene (6 bases). The CDR3 has 18 amino acids. V was shortened by 4 bases and J by 0 bases, with 19 bases between the two germline ends. CDR1 is MNHEY and CDR2 is SMNVEV in the germline V gene (reference sequence). The CDR3 DNA is TGTGCCAGCAGTTCCGGGACATCCTTATTCTATAGCAATCAGCCCCAGCATTTT. This encodes CASSSGTSLFYSNQPQHF.

This clone was observed a single time. V usage is TRBV25-1 and J usage is TRBJ1-2; D call uncertain. This CDR3 has 16 residues. The germline CDR1 and CDR2 sequences are MGHDK and SYGVNS. V was shortened by 1 base and J by 8 bases, with 20 bases between the two germline ends. The CDR3 nucleotides read TGTGCCAGCAGTGAATCCCGTCGGAACATTCTTGGAGGCTACACCTTC. It codes for CASSESRRNILGGYTF.

The chain uses TRBV24-1 and TRBJ1-5; 7 nucleotides line up with TRBD1. This CDR3 has 15 residues. Germline V lookup: CDR1 KGHDR, CDR2 SFDVKD. The J segment lost 3 bases and the V segment lost 2 bases, leaving 3 bases of the junction unmatched. The CDR3 protein is CATSDSQGDNQPQHF. The CDR3 region has the DNA TGTGCCACCAGTGATTCCCAGGGGGACAATCAGCCCCAGCATTTT.

The chain links TRBV29-1 to TRBJ1-1, with D tentatively TRBD1 (6 bases). Germline V lookup: CDR1 SQVTM, CDR2 ANQGSEA. Trimming cost V 7 bases and J 0 bases, with 12 bases left between them. The length of the CDR3 is 13 residues. The DNA for the CDR3 is TGCAGCGCTCGGACAGACCTGAACACTGAAGCTTTCTTT. Translated: CSARTDLNTEAFF.